This record concerns one T cell receptor beta chain sequence. Its antigen remains unknown. This sample was included in a study of blood T cells in healthy people across ages. About the study: When template switching was applied, about one barcoded beta molecule was captured per two T cells. Points from the study as a whole: Aged donors had fewer naive CD4+ cells and lower diversity than long-lived donors. Older individuals had lower TCR beta diversity per million T cells (the decline was roughly linear).

This CDR3 has 13 amino acids. CDR1 and CDR2 from the germline V gene are DFQATT and SNEGSKA (reference sequence). A second PCR, run for about 7 to 11 cycles, used a sample-barcoded 5' primer plus a J-beta primer mix. Each TCR beta cDNA got a 12-nucleotide random molecular identifier. TCRdb re-called the 5' RACE reads through MiXCR, storing one row per CDR3 protein. This table has hundreds of thousands of distinct CDR3 sequences, about a fifth appearing once. This chain uses TRBV20-1 with TRBJ2-7; D is unresolved. The TCR comes from a man between 65 and 85 years old in good health. Sequenced input: blood. The CDR3 sequence: CSLPLSGFYEQYF. The CDR3 region has the DNA TGCAGCCTTCCTCTTTCAGGTTTCTACGAGCAGTACTTC.